The 14 T cell receptor beta chains below come from one sample, sequenced in a study of blood T cell repertoires in COVID-19. Data came from immunoSEQ multiplex PCR; TCRdb stores just in-frame clones and leaves some out. The data hold around 280,000 clones, with approximately 88% observed a single time. The sequenced material came from PBMCs or T cells enriched from blood (not recorded which). All receptors come from a woman between 35 and 50 years old who had recovered from COVID-19.

The chain employs TRBV29-1 and TRBJ1-6, with TRBD1 matching over 8 bases. Germline V gene sequence: CDR1 SQVTM, CDR2 ANQGSEA. The CDR3 consists of 13 residues. V was clipped by 6 bases and J by 9 bases; unmatched bases: 7. In DNA, the CDR3 is TGCAGCGTCCAACAGGGGGAGGGTTCACCCCTCCACTTT. Translating gives CSVQQGEGSPLHF.

CDR3 nucleotide sequence: TGTGCCAGCAGTAACCAGGGAGGGCCCTACGAGCAGTACTTC. Protein sequence: CASSNQGGPYEQYF. The chain links TRBV6-5 to TRBJ2-7, with 7 bases that match TRBD2. Germline V lookup: CDR1 MNHEY, CDR2 SVGAGI. After removal of 5 bases from V and 2 bases from J, the junction contained 6 bases not matched to a gene. The CDR3 consists of 14 residues.

The chain recombines TRBV2 with TRBJ2-5, with 7 bases lining up with TRBD1. CDR1 is SNHLY and CDR2 is FYNNEI in the germline V gene. This CDR3 spans 13 amino acids. The trim removed 4 bases at V and 14 bases at J, leaving 13 bases unmatched. DNA for the CDR3: TGTGCCAGCAGTGGTTATGAAGGGACAGACCCATACTTC. It codes for CASSGYEGTDPYF.

This clone appeared a few times. The chain combines TRBV21-1 with TRBJ2-7; TRBD1, the table's D call, was not compared with the DNA. TRBV21-1 represents a pseudogene. The CDR3 length is 18 residues. The CDR3: CASSLTETHRVIGYEQYF. In DNA form, the CDR3 reads TGTGCCAGCAGCCTAACCGAAACCCACAGGGTAATTGGCTACGAGCAGTACTTC.

The V call is TRBV11-2, the J call TRBJ2-3, with D unclear. V dropped 0 bases and J dropped 4 bases, with 8 bases sitting between them. Germline V lookup: CDR1 SGHAT, CDR2 FQNNGV. CDR3 size: 14 residues. Here the CDR3 DNA reads TGTGCCAGCAGCTTAGATCACGGAGCAGATACGCAGTATTTT. Translating gives CASSLDHGADTQYF.

This chain connects TRBV19 to TRBJ1-1, with a weak D call TRBD1 (6 bases). The CDR3 is 16 amino acids. Deletions cut 8 bases from V and 0 bases from J, with 19 bases between. CDR1 and CDR2 from the germline V gene are LNHDA and SQIVND (reference sequence). CDR3 amino acids: CASPGTPSFMNTEAFF. The CDR3 bases are TGTGCCAGTCCCGGGACACCTAGTTTCATGAACACTGAAGCTTTCTTT.

This rearrangement joins TRBV3-1 (or the pseudogene TRBV3-2) to TRBJ1-2; D is uncertain. CDR1 LGHDT and CDR2 YNNKEL come from the germline V gene (reference sequence). With 0 bases removed from V and 4 bases from J, the gap between germline ends came to 12 bases. This CDR3 region has 15 residues. Written as DNA, the CDR3 is TGTGCCAGCAGCCAAGAGACGGGGTTGATCTATGGCTACACCTTC. Residues: CASSQETGLIYGYTF.

The chain is built from TRBV18 and TRBJ1-3, with D tentatively TRBD1 (5 bases). V lost 3 bases to trimming and J lost 1 base, with 10 bases between them. This CDR3 spans 15 amino acids. CDR1 is KGHSH, CDR2 LQKENI, per germline. CDR3: CASSPTELSGNTIYF. CDR3 nucleotides: TGTGCCAGCTCACCGACAGAACTATCTGGAAACACCATATATTTT.

The V gene is TRBV9, the J gene TRBJ2-3; 12 positions agree with TRBD2. The CDR3 runs 15 residues. Germline V gene data show CDR1 as SGDLS and CDR2 as YYNGEE. With V trimmed by 5 bases and J by 6 bases, 7 bases remained unmatched. The CDR3, as DNA: TGTGCCAGCAGTCGACTAGCGGGAGAGGCTGATACGCAGTATTTT. Translating gives CASSRLAGEADTQYF.

The chain combines TRBV7-9 with TRBJ1-1; TRBD1 matches at 8 bases. Germline loops: CDR1 SEHNR, CDR2 FQNEAQ (reference sequence). The CDR3 extends over 13 amino acids. Losses at the gene ends were 5 bases for V and 4 bases for J; bases not matched to a gene: 3. CDR3: CASSEDRVTEAFF. CDR3 coding DNA: TGTGCCAGCAGCGAGGACAGGGTCACTGAAGCTTTCTTT.

This chain connects TRBV2 to TRBJ2-1; 9 nucleotides line up with TRBD1. J lost 7 bases, V lost 5 bases, and 6 bases had no gene match. The germline gives CDR1 SNHLY, CDR2 FYNNEI. The CDR3 totals 14 residues. CDR3 sequence (DNA): TGTGCCAGCAGTCCCGGGACAGGGAAGAATGAGCAGTTCTTC. Protein: CASSPGTGKNEQFF.

The rearrangement joins TRBV7-6 to TRBJ2-6; TRBD2 might be the D (6 bases). Germline CDR1 is SGHVS and CDR2 is FNYEAQ. The CDR3 loop spans 18 amino acids. The V gene lost 1 base and the J gene lost 3 bases, with 16 bases spanning the gap. CDR3 DNA: TGTGCCAGCAGCTTAGGGACTATAAGTGGGCTTGGGGCCAACGTCCTGACTTTC. This sequence encodes CASSLGTISGLGANVLTF. Looking up the rest from reference TRBV7-6 and TRBJ2-6 gives the full variable domain: GAGVSQSPRYKVTKRGQDVALRCDPISGHVSLYWYRQALGQGPEFLTYFNYEAQQDKSGLPNDRFSAERPEGSISTLTIQRTEQRDSAMYRCASSLGTISGLGANVLTFGAGSRLTVL.

J is TRBJ2-1 and V is TRBV11-3; 7 nucleotides line up with TRBD2. CDR1 SGHNT and CDR2 YENEEA come from the germline V gene. The V gene end was trimmed by 5 bases and the J gene end by 5 bases; junction bases not matched to a gene: 6. The CDR3 contains 14 residues. DNA of the CDR3: TGTGCCAGCAGCATGGGCGGGAGTCACAATGAGCAGTTCTTC. Translating it yields CASSMGGSHNEQFF. Full variable domain (rest looked up from reference TRBV11-3 and TRBJ2-1): EAGVVQSPRYKIIEKKQPVAFWCNPISGHNTLYWYLQNLGQGPELLIRYENEEAVDDSQLPKDRFSAERLKGVDSTLKIQPAELGDSAVYLCASSMGGSHNEQFFGPGTRLTVL.

This rearrangement joins TRBV10-2 to TRBJ2-1, with TRBD2 identical over 10 bases. Germline assignment: CDR1 WSHSY and CDR2 SAAADI. The CDR3 spans 13 residues. V shed 6 bases, J shed 4 bases, and the junction held 0 bases outside the gene matches. The chain's CDR3 is CASRLAGYNEQFF. The CDR3 DNA sequence: TGCGCCAGCAGACTAGCGGGGTACAATGAGCAGTTCTTC.